The clone carrying this TCR beta chain was counted a single time. Its matching antigen is unknown. The PCR made use of 60 Vbeta and 13 Jbeta primers. The method was immunoSEQ multiplex PCR; TCRdb's version includes in-frame clones alone and lacks a portion of them. The sample holds over 120,000 clones, just under 85% seen once. These data come from a study of cytomegalovirus exposure and HLA in healthy donors. Findings and limits, study-wide: Rare TCR sequences predominated, though certain public TCRs were found in many donors.

The germline gives CDR1 SGHTA, CDR2 FQGTGA. Losses at the gene ends were 1 base for V and 4 bases for J; bases not matched to a gene: 3. The CDR3 extends over 14 amino acids. The sequenced sample consisted of PBMCs. This clonotype was sampled from a man under 40 in good health and CMV-seropositive. The chain couples TRBV7-3 to TRBJ1-1; the match to TRBD1 covers 7 bases. The CDR3 sequence: CASSLNRGSTEAFF. The CDR3 region has the DNA TGTGCCAGCAGCTTAAACAGGGGAAGCACTGAAGCTTTCTTT.